A single sample is the source of the 4 T cell receptor beta chains below, sequenced in a study of OX40 agonist ivuxolimab in advanced cancers. Clones were sequenced by immunoSEQ multiplex PCR, and TCRdb holds only the in-frame ones, with some missing. This table holds tens of thousands of clones, around 90% found once. The sample consisted of CD4+ or CD8+ T cells sorted from blood, taken in a trial of the OX40 agonist ivuxolimab. These receptors were obtained from an adult with an advanced solid tumor such as melanoma, head and neck, liver or kidney cancer.

This clone was seen only once. The chain is built from TRBV9 and TRBJ2-1; 11 bases map to TRBD2. Germline V gives CDR1 SGDLS, CDR2 YYNGEE. There are 15 residues in the CDR3. Trimming at V came to 0 bases and at J to 6 bases, leaving 2 bases not matched to a gene. The CDR3: CASSVVAGGSNEQFF. In DNA form, the CDR3 reads TGTGCCAGCAGCGTAGTAGCGGGGGGGAGCAATGAGCAGTTCTTC.

In its sample, this clone was seen a few times. The V and J genes are TRBV11-3 and TRBJ1-1; D ambiguous. Germline V lookup: CDR1 SGHNT, CDR2 YENEEA. This CDR3 comprises 14 residues. The ends were cut back, 1 base at V and 4 bases at J, with 10 bases in the middle. CDR3 DNA sequence: TGTGCCAGCAGCTTAGTAAGCGTGAGCACTGAAGCTTTCTTT. Translation: CASSLVSVSTEAFF.

The J gene is TRBJ1-5, the V gene TRBV19, with D possibly matching TRBD1 (5 bases). Trimming shortened V by 6 bases and J by 3 bases, and 9 bases separated the two germline ends. Germline values: CDR1 LNHDA, CDR2 SQIVND (reference sequence). The CDR3 has 13 residues. The CDR3 here is CASRGVYNQPQHF. The CDR3 DNA follows: TGTGCCAGTAGGGGGGTTTACAATCAGCCCCAGCATTTT.

The chain combines TRBV6-1 with TRBJ1-2; no firm D call. The CDR3 runs 13 residues. The germline CDR1 and CDR2 sequences are MNHNS and SASEGT. Trimming left V 0 bases short and J 4 bases short, with 6 bases between. The CDR3 protein is CASSEADSYGYTF. CDR3 sequence (DNA): TGTGCCAGCAGTGAAGCAGATTCCTATGGCTACACCTTC.